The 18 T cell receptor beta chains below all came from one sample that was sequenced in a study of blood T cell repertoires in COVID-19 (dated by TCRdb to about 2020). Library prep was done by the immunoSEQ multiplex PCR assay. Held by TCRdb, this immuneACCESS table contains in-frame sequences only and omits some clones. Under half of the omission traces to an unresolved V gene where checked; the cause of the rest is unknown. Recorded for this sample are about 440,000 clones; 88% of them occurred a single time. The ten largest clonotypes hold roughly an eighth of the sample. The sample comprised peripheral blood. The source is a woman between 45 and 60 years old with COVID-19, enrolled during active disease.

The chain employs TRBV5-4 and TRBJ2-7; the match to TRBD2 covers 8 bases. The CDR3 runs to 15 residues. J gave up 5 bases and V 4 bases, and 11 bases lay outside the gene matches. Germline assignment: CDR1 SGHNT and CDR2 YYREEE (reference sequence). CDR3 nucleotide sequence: TGTGCCAGCAGCCCGGGAGGGACGTCTGCGGACGAGCAGTACTTC. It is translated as CASSPGGTSADEQYF.

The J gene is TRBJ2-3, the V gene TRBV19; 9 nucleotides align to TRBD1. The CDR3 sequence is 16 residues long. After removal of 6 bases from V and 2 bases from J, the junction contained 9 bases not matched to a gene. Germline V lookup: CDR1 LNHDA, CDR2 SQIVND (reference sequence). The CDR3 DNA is TGTGCCAGTAGGGGCAGGGACAGGGTCCTCACAGATACGCAGTATTTT. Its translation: CASRGRDRVLTDTQYF.

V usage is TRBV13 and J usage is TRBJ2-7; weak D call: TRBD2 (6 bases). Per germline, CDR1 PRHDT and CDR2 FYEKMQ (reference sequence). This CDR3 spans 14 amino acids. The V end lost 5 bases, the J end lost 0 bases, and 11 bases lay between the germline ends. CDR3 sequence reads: CASSTPEGSYEQYF. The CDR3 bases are TGTGCCAGCAGCACTCCGGAGGGCTCCTACGAGCAGTACTTC.

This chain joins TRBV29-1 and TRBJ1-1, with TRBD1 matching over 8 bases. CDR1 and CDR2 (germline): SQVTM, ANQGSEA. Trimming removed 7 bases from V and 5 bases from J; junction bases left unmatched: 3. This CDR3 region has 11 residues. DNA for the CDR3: TGCAGCGCCAACAGGGGGACTGAAGCTTTCTTT. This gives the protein CSANRGTEAFF.

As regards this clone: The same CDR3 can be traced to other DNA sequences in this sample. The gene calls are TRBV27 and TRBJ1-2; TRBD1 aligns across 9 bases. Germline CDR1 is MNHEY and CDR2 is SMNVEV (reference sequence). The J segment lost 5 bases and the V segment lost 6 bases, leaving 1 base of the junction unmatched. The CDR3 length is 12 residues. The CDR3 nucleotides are TGTGCCAGCAGGACAGGGGGGTATGGCTACACCTTC. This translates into CASRTGGYGYTF.

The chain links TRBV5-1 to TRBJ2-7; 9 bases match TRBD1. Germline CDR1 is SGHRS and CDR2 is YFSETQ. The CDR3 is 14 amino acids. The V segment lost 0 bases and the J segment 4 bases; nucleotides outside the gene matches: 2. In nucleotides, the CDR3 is TGCGCCAGCAGCTTGGAGGGGACAGGGTACGAGCAGTACTTC. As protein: CASSLEGTGYEQYF.

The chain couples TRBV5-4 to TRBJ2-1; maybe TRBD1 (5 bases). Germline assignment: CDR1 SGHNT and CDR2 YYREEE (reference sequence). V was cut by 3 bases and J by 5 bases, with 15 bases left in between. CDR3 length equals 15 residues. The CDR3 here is CASSSFTKGDNEQFF. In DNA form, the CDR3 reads TGTGCCAGCAGCTCTTTTACCAAAGGGGACAATGAGCAGTTCTTC. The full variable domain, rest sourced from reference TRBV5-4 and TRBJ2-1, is ETGVTQSPTHLIKTRGQQVTLRCSSQSGHNTVSWYQQALGQGPQFIFQYYREEENGRGNFPPRFSGLQFPNYSSELNVNALELDDSALYLCASSSFTKGDNEQFFGPGTRLTVL.

CDR3 in DNA: TGCGCCAGCAGCTTGGGGCTAGCGGGGGGGCGGAGCACAGATACGCAGTATTTT. Translated, it gives CASSLGLAGGRSTDTQYF. V and J are TRBV5-1 and TRBJ2-3, with TRBD2 matching over 12 bases. The CDR3 spans 18 residues. Losses at the gene ends were 0 bases for V and 0 bases for J; bases not matched to a gene: 5. Germline values: CDR1 SGHRS, CDR2 YFSETQ.

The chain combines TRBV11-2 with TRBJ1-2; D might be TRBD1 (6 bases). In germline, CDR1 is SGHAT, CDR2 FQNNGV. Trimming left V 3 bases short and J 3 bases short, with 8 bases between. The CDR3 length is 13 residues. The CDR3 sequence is CASSFKGDYGYTF. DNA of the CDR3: TGTGCCAGCAGCTTTAAGGGGGACTATGGCTACACCTTC.

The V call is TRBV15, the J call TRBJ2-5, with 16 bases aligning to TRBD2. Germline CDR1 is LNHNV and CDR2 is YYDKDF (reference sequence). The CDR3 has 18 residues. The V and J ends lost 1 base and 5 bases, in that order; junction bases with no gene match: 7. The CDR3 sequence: CATSRVGTSGGARETQYF. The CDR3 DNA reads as TGTGCCACCAGCAGAGTCGGGACTAGCGGGGGGGCCCGGGAGACCCAGTACTTC.

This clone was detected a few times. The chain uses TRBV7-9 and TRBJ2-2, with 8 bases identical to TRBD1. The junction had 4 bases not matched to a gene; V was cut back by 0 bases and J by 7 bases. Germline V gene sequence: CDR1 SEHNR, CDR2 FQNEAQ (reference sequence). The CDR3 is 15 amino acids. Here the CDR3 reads CASSLAMTGDGELFF. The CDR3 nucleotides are TGTGCCAGCAGCTTAGCAATGACAGGGGACGGGGAGCTGTTTTTT.

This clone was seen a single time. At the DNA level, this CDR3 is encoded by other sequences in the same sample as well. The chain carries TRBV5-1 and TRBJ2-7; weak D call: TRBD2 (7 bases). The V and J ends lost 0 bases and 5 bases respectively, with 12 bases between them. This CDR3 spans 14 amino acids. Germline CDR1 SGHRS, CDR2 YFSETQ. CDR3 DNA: TGCGCCAGCAGCTTGGGGACGGGGGGCCACGAGCAGTACTTC. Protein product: CASSLGTGGHEQYF. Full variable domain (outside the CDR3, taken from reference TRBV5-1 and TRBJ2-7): KAGVTQTPRYLIKTRGQQVTLSCSPISGHRSVSWYQQTPGQGLQFLFEYFSETQRNKGNFPGRFSGRQFSNSRSEMNVSTLELGDSALYLCASSLGTGGHEQYFGPGTRLTVT.

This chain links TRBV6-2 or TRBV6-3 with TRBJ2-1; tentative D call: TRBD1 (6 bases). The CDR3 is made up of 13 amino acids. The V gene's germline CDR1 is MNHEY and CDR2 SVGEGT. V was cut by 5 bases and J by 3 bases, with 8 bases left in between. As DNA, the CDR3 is TGTGCCAGCAGTAAGGACAGCTACAATGAGCAGTTCTTC. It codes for CASSKDSYNEQFF.

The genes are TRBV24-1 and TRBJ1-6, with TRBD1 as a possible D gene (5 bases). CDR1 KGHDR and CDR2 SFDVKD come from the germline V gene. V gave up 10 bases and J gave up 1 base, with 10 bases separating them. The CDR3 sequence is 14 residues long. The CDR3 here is CATPRQSYNSPLHF. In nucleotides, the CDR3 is TGTGCCACACCCAGACAGTCCTATAATTCACCCCTCCACTTT.

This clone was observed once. CDR3 amino acids: CASSLRESTDTQYF. CDR3 in DNA: TGTGCCAGCAGCTTAAGGGAGAGCACAGATACGCAGTATTTT. V gene TRBV7-8 combines with J gene TRBJ2-3, with D maybe TRBD2 (5 bases). Trimming pared 2 bases from V and 0 bases from J, leaving 6 bases between. This CDR3 has 14 residues. Germline CDR1 is SGHVS and CDR2 is FQNEAQ.

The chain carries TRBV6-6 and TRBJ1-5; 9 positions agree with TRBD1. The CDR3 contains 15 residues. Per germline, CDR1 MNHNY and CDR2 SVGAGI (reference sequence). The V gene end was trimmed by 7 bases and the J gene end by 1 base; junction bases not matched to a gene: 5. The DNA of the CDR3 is TGTGCCAGCACCCGGACAGGGGTGAGCAATCAGCCCCAGCATTTT. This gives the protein CASTRTGVSNQPQHF.

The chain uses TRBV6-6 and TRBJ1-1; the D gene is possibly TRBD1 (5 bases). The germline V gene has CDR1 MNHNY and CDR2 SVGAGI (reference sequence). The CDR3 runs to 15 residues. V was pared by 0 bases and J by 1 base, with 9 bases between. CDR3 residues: CASSYSRQGNTEAFF. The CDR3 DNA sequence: TGTGCCAGCAGTTACTCGAGGCAGGGGAACACTGAAGCTTTCTTT.

The CDR3, as DNA: TGTGCCAGCAGCTCGGGGGGTCCGACTGAAGCTTTCTTT. This encodes CASSSGGPTEAFF. This chain joins TRBV5-6 and TRBJ1-1; maybe TRBD1 (5 bases). Per the germline V gene, CDR1 is SGHDT and CDR2 is YYEEEE. CDR3 size: 13 residues. Trimming removed 3 bases from V and 5 bases from J, with 11 bases in between.